This T cell receptor (beta chain) was sequenced during a study of radiation and T cells in renal cell carcinoma. As regards this clone: Its cognate antigen is unknown.

Study conclusions and caveats: No pretreatment tumor biopsies were available for baseline clonotypes. Top tumor clonotypes rose in blood 2 weeks post-radiation, then contracted.

Germline CDR1 and CDR2: LGHNA and YSLEER. CDR3 length: 13 residues. Trimming stripped 1 base from V and 4 bases from J, with 8 bases between. Sequencing was performed with immunoSEQ multiplex PCR; in TCRdb, only in-frame clones are kept and a portion is missing. The table includes some 150,000 clones, approximately 86% detected once. The time point here: blood 4 weeks post-SBRT, at nephrectomy. Treatment reported: 15 Gy SBRT to primary tumor, nephrectomy 4 weeks later. Nephrectomy followed 15 Gy stereotactic body radiation by 4 weeks. After SBRT, blood was collected at 2 and 4 weeks, plus baseline. The specimen comprised blood, sampled from a patient whose treatment included radiotherapy and nephrectomy. The receptor was isolated from a woman aged 50 to 60 with renal cell carcinoma. The gene calls are TRBV4-3 and TRBJ2-7; no reliable D call. CDR3 nucleotide sequence: TGCGCCAGCAGCCAAGGGTTGCATTACGAGCAGTACTTC. It translates to CASSQGLHYEQYF.